This TCR beta chain stems from a study of T cell repertoires in cytomegalovirus infection. Whole-study context: Public signatures in TCR beta pointed to CMV infection and matching HLA type.

TCRdb recomputed calls from the reads with MiXCR, one row per CDR3 protein. The sample consists of 160,000 or so distinct CDR3 sequences, around a quarter of them appearing once. This clonotype was seen a few times. As yet, its antigen is unknown. Study conclusions and caveats: Public TCR beta family frequency separated CMV-and-HLA carriers, including in an independent cohort. HLA-C-restricted CMV-specific TCR beta clonotypes prevailed in the ex vivo response.

Trimming took off 7 bases at V and 5 bases at J, with 20 bases between the two ends. The germline gives CDR1 LNHDA, CDR2 SQIVND (reference sequence). The CDR3 consists of 15 residues. This clonotype was sampled from a human donor in good health (CMV status not recorded). Some clones in this sample may be carry-over from other donors' samples. The chain carries TRBV19 and TRBJ1-2, with D perhaps TRBD1 (6 bases). Sequenced material: PBMCs. DNA for the CDR3: TGTGCCAGTACTTACAGGGACCGGCCTGGATATGGCTACACCTTC. Amino acids: CASTYRDRPGYGYTF.